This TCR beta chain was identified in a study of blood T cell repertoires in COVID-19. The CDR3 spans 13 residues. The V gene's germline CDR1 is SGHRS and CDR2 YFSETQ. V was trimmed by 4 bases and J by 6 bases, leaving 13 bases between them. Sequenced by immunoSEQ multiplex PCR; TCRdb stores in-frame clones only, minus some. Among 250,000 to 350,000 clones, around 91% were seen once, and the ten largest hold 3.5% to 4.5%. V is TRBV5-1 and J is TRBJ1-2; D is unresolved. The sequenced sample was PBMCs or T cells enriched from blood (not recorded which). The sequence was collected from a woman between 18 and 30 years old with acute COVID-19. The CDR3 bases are TGCGCCAGCAGCGAGGCCGGGGTACATGGCTACACCTTC. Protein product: CASSEAGVHGYTF.